The 12 T cell receptor beta chains reported below all come from one sample, sequenced in a study of T cell repertoires in ileal Crohn's disease. Measured with immunoSEQ multiplex PCR; TCRdb has only the in-frame clones, and not every one. The sample records some 5,000 clones, about 81% being singletons. Sequenced material: ileal tissue. These receptor sequences come from an adult with Crohn's disease.

In this sample, this clone turned up a few times. V gene TRBV11-3 combines with J gene TRBJ1-1; D is uncertain. The ends were cut back, 0 bases at V and 3 bases at J, with 5 bases in the middle. Germline values: CDR1 SGHNT, CDR2 YENEEA. This CDR3 spans 13 amino acids. The DNA of the CDR3 is TGTGCCAGCAGCTTAGATAGAGACACTGAAGCTTTCTTT. Protein: CASSLDRDTEAFF.

The count of this clone is one. The V call is TRBV5-6, the J call TRBJ1-3; D uncertain. V was trimmed by 4 bases and J by 4 bases, leaving 12 bases between them. The CDR3 consists of 14 residues. Germline V gives CDR1 SGHDT, CDR2 YYEEEE. The DNA of the CDR3 is TGTGCCAGCAGCCCCACTAGGGTCGGAAACACCATATATTTT. It codes for CASSPTRVGNTIYF.

This chain uses TRBV6-1 with TRBJ2-1; 7 bases are shared with TRBD1. The CDR3 length is 13 residues. The V and J ends lost 6 bases and 7 bases, in that order; junction bases with no gene match: 6. Germline CDR1 is MNHNS and CDR2 is SASEGT. CDR3 residues: CASRGGMWNEQFF. CDR3 nucleotide sequence: TGTGCCAGCAGAGGGGGCATGTGGAATGAGCAGTTCTTC.

J is TRBJ1-1 and V is TRBV28, with 7 nucleotides matching TRBD1. The CDR3 consists of 13 residues. With 10 bases clipped from V and 1 base from J, the junction kept 6 bases outside the gene matches. CDR1 MDHEN and CDR2 SYDVKM come from the germline V gene. In DNA, the CDR3 is TGTGCCACTAAGACAGGGACGAACACTGAAGCTTTCTTT. Its translation is CATKTGTNTEAFF.

This chain links TRBV19 with TRBJ1-5, with a tentative D call TRBD1 (6 bases). Trimming left V 5 bases short and J 4 bases short, with 12 bases between. This CDR3 region has 14 residues. CDR1 is LNHDA, CDR2 SQIVND, per germline (reference sequence). In DNA, the CDR3 is TGTGCCAGTAGTTCCGCGGGGGCTAATCAGCCCCAGCATTTT. Translated, it gives CASSSAGANQPQHF.

The chain recombines TRBV5-1 with TRBJ1-2; the D gene is possibly TRBD1 (5 bases). V gave up 5 bases and J gave up 6 bases, with 8 bases separating them. The germline CDR1 and CDR2 sequences are SGHRS and YFSETQ. CDR3 length: 11 residues. The CDR3 nucleotides are TGCGCCAGCAGACAGGCCCATGGCTACACCTTC. As protein: CASRQAHGYTF.

This clone was seen just once. The chain uses TRBV4-3 and TRBJ2-6; D remains ambiguous. The CDR3 runs 16 residues. Looked up from germline, CDR1 is LGHNA and CDR2 is YSLEER. V lost 0 bases, J lost 0 bases, and 6 bases lay in between. CDR3 loop: CASSQDLASGANVLTF. CDR3 in DNA: TGCGCCAGCAGCCAAGATCTGGCCTCTGGGGCCAACGTCCTGACTTTC.

The rearrangement joins TRBV28 to TRBJ1-1; D gene uncertain. Trimming took off 1 base at V and 8 bases at J, with 11 bases between the two ends. The CDR3 contains 13 residues. The germline V gene encodes CDR1 MDHEN and CDR2 SYDVKM. The CDR3 bases are TGTGCCAGCAGTTTATATATAAAAGCAGAAGCTTTCTTT. Protein product: CASSLYIKAEAFF.

The V and J genes are TRBV29-1 and TRBJ2-5; TRBD2 aligns across 7 bases. The germline CDR1 and CDR2 sequences are SQVTM and ANQGSEA. CDR3 length: 15 amino acids. The V and J ends lost 8 bases and 1 base, in that order; junction bases with no gene match: 13. The CDR3 loop is CSSWGGVGIQETQYF. The CDR3 DNA is TGCAGCTCTTGGGGGGGAGTGGGCATCCAAGAGACCCAGTACTTC.

This clone has just one count. V usage is TRBV4-2 and J usage is TRBJ2-2; D not resolved. This CDR3 spans 12 amino acids. V dropped 4 bases and J dropped 4 bases, with 4 bases sitting between them. CDR1 and CDR2 (germline): LGHNA, YNFKEQ. CDR3 nucleotide sequence: TGTGCCAGCAGCCTCGGCACCGGGGAGCTGTTTTTT. Translating it yields CASSLGTGELFF.

This chain connects TRBV10-3 to TRBJ2-3; perhaps TRBD2 as D (5 bases). The CDR3 has 14 residues. Germline CDR1 is ENHRY and CDR2 is SYGVKD. The germline V and J ends were trimmed by 0 bases and 6 bases, with 10 bases remaining between them. The CDR3 region has the DNA TGTGCCATCAGTGAGTCATTAAGGGAGGATACGCAGTATTTT. It specifies CAISESLREDTQYF.

V gene TRBV5-6 combines with J gene TRBJ2-3; possibly TRBD2 for D (5 bases). CDR3 length equals 14 residues. Trimming took 2 bases from V and 5 from J, leaving 12 bases between them. The germline CDR1 and CDR2 sequences are SGHDT and YYEEEE. The CDR3 loop reads CASSFGGRGDTQYF. In nucleotides, the CDR3 is TGTGCCAGCAGCTTCGGCGGCCGGGGAGATACGCAGTATTTT.